Only a few counts were recorded for the clone carrying this TCR beta chain. Its antigen is as yet unknown. The CDR3 extends over 15 amino acids. V was cut by 5 bases and J by 0 bases, with 11 bases left in between. Germline V CDR1 and CDR2: SGHVS, FQNEAQ. This sample stems from a study of STAT5B mutations in CD4+ large granular lymphocyte leukemia. Study details: Healthy donors showed HLA-associated enrichment of the CDR3 'QG' motif. Findings and caveats of the study: Patient CD4-sorted repertoires stayed more clonal than healthy ones after leukemic-clone removal. 8/27 top patient clones versus 2/35 control clones were TRBV06-family.

Clones were sequenced by immunoSEQ multiplex PCR, and TCRdb holds only the in-frame ones, with some missing. The sample records 20,000 to 25,000 clones, about three quarters being singletons. Sequenced sample: CD4+ T cells from blood buffy coats. The clonotype comes from a human donor in good health. The chain couples TRBV7-8 to TRBJ2-1; unclear D gene. The CDR3 reads CASSARRSSYNEQFF. Here the CDR3 DNA reads TGTGCCAGCAGCGCCCGCAGGAGCTCCTACAATGAGCAGTTCTTC.